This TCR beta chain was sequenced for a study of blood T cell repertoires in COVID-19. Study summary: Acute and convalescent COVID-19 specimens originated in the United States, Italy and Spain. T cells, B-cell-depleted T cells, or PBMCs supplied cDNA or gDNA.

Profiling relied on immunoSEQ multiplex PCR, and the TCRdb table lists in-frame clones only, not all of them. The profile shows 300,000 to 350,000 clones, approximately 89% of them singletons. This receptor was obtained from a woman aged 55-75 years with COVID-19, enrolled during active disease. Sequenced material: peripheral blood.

The chain's CDR3 is CASRNRGMNTEAFF. For the CDR3, the DNA is TGTGCCAGTAGGAATCGCGGCATGAACACTGAAGCTTTCTTT. The rearrangement uses TRBV19 and TRBJ1-1; no firm D call. With 6 bases removed from V and 0 bases from J, the gap between germline ends came to 11 bases. The length of the CDR3 is 14 residues. The V gene's germline CDR1 is LNHDA and CDR2 SQIVND (reference sequence).